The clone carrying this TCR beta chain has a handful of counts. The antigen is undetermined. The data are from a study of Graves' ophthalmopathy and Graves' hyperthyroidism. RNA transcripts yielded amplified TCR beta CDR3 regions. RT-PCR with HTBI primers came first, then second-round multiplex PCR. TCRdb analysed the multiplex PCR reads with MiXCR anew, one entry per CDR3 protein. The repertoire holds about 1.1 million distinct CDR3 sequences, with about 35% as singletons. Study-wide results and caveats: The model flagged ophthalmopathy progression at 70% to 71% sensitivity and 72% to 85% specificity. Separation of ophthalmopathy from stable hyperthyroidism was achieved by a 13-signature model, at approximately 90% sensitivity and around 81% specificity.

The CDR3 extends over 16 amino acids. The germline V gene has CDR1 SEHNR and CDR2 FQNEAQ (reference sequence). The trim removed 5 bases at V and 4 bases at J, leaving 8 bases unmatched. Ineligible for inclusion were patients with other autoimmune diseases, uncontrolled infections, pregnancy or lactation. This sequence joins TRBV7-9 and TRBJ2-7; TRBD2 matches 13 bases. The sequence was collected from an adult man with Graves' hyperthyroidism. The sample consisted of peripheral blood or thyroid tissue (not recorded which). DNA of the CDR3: TGTGCCAGCAGCCGGACTAGCGGGGGCCCCGGGTACGAGCAGTACTTC. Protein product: CASSRTSGGPGYEQYF.